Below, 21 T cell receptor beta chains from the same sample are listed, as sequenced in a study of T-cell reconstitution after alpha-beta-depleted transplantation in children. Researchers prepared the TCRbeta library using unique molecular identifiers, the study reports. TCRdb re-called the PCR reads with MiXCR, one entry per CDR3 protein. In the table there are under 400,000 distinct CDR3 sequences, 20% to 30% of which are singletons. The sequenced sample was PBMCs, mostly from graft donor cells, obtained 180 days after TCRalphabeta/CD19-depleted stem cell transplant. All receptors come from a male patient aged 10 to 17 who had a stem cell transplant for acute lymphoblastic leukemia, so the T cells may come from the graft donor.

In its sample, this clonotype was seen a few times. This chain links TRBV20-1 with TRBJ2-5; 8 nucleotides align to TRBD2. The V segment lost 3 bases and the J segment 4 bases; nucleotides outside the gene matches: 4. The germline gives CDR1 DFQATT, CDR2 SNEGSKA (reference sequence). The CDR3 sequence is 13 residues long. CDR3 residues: CSARASGRETQYF. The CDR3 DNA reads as TGCAGTGCTAGGGCCAGCGGGAGAGAGACCCAGTACTTC.

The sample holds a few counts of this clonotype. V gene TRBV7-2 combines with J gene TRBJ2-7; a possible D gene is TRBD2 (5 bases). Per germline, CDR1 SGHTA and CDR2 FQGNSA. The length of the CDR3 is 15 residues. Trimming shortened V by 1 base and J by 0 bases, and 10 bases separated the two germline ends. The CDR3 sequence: CASSLEWAGSYEQYF. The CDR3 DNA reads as TGTGCCAGCAGCTTAGAATGGGCGGGCTCCTACGAGCAGTACTTC.

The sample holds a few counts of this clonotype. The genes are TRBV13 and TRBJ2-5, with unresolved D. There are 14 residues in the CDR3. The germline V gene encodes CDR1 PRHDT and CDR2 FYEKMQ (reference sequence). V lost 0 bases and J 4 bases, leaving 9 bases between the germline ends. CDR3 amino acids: CASSLGESRETQYF. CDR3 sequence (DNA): TGTGCCAGCAGCTTAGGAGAGAGTAGAGAGACCCAGTACTTC.

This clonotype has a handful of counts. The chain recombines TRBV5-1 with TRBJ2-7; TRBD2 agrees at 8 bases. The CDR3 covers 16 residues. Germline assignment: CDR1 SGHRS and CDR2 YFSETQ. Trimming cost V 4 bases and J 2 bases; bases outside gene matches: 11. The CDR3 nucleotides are TGCGCCAGCAGCCCTACCGGGACTAGATTGCCCTACGAGCAGTACTTC. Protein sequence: CASSPTGTRLPYEQYF.

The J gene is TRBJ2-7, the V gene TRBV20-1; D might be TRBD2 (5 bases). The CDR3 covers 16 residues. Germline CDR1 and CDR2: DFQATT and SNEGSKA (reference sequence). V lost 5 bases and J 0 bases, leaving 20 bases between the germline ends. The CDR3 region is CSAGPFGAASSYEQYF. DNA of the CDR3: TGCAGTGCTGGGCCTTTCGGAGCGGCGAGCTCCTACGAGCAGTACTTC.

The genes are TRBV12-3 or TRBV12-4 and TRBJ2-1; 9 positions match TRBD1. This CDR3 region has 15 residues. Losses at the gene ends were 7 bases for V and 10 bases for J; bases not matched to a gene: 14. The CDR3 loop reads CASTSRDRATGEQFF. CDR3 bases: TGTGCCAGCACCTCAAGGGACAGGGCGACTGGGGAGCAGTTCTTC.

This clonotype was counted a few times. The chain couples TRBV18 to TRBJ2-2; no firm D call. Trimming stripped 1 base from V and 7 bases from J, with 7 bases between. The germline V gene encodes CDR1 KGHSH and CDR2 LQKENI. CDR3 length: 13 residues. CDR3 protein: CASSPQSHGELFF. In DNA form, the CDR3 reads TGTGCCAGCTCACCACAGTCCCACGGGGAGCTGTTTTTT.

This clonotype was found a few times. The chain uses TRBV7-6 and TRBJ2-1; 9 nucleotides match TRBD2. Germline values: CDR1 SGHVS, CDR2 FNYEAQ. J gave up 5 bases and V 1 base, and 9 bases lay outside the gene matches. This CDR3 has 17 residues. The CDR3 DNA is TGTGCCAGCAGCTTAGTGGGCGGGAGGGTCCCCCACAATGAGCAGTTCTTC. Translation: CASSLVGGRVPHNEQFF.

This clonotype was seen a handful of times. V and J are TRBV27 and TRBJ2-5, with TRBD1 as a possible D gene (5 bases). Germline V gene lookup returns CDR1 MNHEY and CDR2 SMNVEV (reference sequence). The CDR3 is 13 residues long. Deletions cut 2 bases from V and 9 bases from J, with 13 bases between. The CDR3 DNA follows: TGTGCCAGCAGTTTAGGAGCCCCCAGGGCCCAGTACTTC. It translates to CASSLGAPRAQYF.

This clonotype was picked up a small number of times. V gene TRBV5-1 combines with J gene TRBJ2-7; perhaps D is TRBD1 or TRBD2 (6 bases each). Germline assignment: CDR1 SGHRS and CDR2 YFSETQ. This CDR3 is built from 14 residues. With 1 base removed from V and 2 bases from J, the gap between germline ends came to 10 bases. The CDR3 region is CASSLTGRPYEQYF. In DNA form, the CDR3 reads TGCGCCAGCAGCTTGACAGGGAGGCCCTACGAGCAGTACTTC. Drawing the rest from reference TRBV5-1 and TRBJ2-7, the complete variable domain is KAGVTQTPRYLIKTRGQQVTLSCSPISGHRSVSWYQQTPGQGLQFLFEYFSETQRNKGNFPGRFSGRQFSNSRSEMNVSTLELGDSALYLCASSLTGRPYEQYFGPGTRLTVT.

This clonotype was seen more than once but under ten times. The CDR3 DNA is TGTGCCAGCAGCCCCGGGACTAGCGGACAGAATGAGCAGTTCTTC. It codes for CASSPGTSGQNEQFF. The chain uses TRBV7-3 and TRBJ2-1, with 11 bases that match TRBD2. Germline-derived CDR1 and CDR2 are SGHTA and FQGTGA. The CDR3 loop spans 15 amino acids. With V trimmed by 5 bases and J by 7 bases, 7 bases remained unmatched.

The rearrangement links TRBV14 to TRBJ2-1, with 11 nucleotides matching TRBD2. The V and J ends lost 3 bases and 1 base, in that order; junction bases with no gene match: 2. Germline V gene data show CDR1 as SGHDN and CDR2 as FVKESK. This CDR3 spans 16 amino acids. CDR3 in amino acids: CASSHRLAGSYNEQFF. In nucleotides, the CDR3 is TGTGCCAGCAGCCACCGACTAGCGGGATCCTACAATGAGCAGTTCTTC.

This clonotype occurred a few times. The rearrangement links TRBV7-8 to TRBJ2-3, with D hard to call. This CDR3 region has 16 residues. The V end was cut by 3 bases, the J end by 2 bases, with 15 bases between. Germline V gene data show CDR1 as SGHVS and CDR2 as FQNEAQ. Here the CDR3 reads CASSFLGRPNTDTQYF. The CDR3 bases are TGTGCCAGCAGCTTCCTAGGCAGGCCTAACACAGATACGCAGTATTTT.

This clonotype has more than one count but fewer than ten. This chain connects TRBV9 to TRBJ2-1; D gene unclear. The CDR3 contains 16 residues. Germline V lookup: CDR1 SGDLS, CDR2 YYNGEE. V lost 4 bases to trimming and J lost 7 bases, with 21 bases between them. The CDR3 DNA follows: TGTGCCAGCAGCCCTCCGCTCGCGGATATACTAAATGAGCAGTTCTTC. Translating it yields CASSPPLADILNEQFF.

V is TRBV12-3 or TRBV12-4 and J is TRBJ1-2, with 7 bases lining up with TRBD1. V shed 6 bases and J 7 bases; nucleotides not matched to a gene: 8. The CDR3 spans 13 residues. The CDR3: CASSMAAGGGYTF. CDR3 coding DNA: TGTGCCAGCAGCATGGCGGCAGGGGGTGGCTACACCTTC.

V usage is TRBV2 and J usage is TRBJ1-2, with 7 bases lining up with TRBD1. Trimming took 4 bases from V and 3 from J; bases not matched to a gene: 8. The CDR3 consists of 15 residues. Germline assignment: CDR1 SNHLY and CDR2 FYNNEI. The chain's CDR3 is CASSGGTAFYYGYTF. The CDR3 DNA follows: TGTGCCAGCAGTGGGGGGACAGCCTTCTACTATGGCTACACCTTC.

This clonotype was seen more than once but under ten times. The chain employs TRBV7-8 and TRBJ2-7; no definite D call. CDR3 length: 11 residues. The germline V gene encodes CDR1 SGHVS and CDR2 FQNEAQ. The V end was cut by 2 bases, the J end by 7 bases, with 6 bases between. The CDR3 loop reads CASSLIGEQYF. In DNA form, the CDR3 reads TGTGCCAGCAGCTTAATCGGGGAGCAGTACTTC. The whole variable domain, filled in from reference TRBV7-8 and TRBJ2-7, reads GAGVSQSPRYKVAKRGQDVALRCDPISGHVSLFWYQQALGQGPEFLTYFQNEAQLDKSGLPSDRFFAERPEGSVSTLKIQRTQQEDSAVYLCASSLIGEQYFGPGTRLTVT.

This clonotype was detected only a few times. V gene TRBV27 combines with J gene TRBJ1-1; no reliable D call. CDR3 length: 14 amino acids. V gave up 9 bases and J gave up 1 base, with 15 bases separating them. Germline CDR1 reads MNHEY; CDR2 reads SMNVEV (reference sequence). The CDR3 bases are TGTGCCAGTAGGTTCGGGAACCCGAACACTGAAGCTTTCTTT. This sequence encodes CASRFGNPNTEAFF.

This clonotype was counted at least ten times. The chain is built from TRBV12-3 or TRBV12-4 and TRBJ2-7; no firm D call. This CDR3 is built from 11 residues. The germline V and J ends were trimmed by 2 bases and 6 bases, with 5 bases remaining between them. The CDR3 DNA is TGTGCCAGCAGTTTAATGGCCGAGCAGTACTTC. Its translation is CASSLMAEQYF.

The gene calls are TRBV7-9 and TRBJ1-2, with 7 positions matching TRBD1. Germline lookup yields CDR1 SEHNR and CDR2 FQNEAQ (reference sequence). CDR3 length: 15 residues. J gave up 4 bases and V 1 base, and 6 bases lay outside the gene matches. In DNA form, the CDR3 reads TGTGCCAGCAGCTTAGACTCCGGGACAGTCTATGGCTACACCTTC. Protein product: CASSLDSGTVYGYTF.

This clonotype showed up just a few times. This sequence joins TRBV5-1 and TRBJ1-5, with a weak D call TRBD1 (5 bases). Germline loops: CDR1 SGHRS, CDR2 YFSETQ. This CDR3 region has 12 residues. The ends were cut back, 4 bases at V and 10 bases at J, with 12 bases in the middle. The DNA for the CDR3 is TGCGCCAGCAGCCCCGGGACCGGTCCCCAGCATTTT. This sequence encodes CASSPGTGPQHF.